The 25 T cell receptor beta chains in this list originate from one sample, sequenced in a study of blood T cells in healthy people across ages. Through a sample-barcoded 5' primer and a J-beta primer mix, a second PCR was run for about 7 to 12 cycles. TCRdb reanalysed the 5' RACE reads using MiXCR and keeps one entry per CDR3 protein. The profile covers 1.5 million to 2 million distinct CDR3 sequences, with 28% appearing a single time and approximately 7.7% taken by the ten largest. The sample comprised blood. These receptors were taken from a woman between 25 and 40 years old in good health.

V is TRBV6-4 and J is TRBJ2-1, with 8 bases fitting TRBD2. The CDR3 length is 16 residues. V was clipped by 4 bases and J by 5 bases; unmatched bases: 10. The V gene's germline CDR1 is MRHNA and CDR2 SNTAGT. For the CDR3, the DNA is TGTGCCAGCAGTGCCTCGGGACGGGGGGGCAACAATGAGCAGTTCTTC. As protein: CASSASGRGGNNEQFF.

This clonotype appeared a few times. This sequence joins TRBV7-9 and TRBJ1-2, with 7 bases identical to TRBD1. V gave up 5 bases and J gave up 8 bases; unmatched junction bases: 8. Germline V gene sequence: CDR1 SEHNR, CDR2 FQNEAQ (reference sequence). This CDR3 has 13 amino acids. The CDR3: CASSALQGTGYTF. CDR3 nucleotides: TGTGCCAGCAGCGCCCTACAGGGGACGGGCTACACCTTC.

The V call is TRBV3-1, the J call TRBJ2-7, with unresolved D. Germline V CDR1 and CDR2: LGHDT, YNNKEL (reference sequence). Between the trimmed V and J ends, which lost 0 bases and 3 bases, there was a span of 9 bases. CDR3 length: 14 residues. CDR3: CASSQDGVIYEQYF. The CDR3 DNA follows: TGTGCCAGCAGCCAAGATGGGGTAATCTACGAGCAGTACTTC.

This clonotype came up many times. This sequence joins TRBV15 and TRBJ2-7; 7 positions match TRBD1. After removal of 1 base from V and 2 bases from J, the junction contained 2 bases not matched to a gene. Germline V gives CDR1 LNHNV, CDR2 YYDKDF (reference sequence). The CDR3 consists of 14 residues. The DNA of the CDR3 is TGTGCCACCAGCAGAGGACAGGGACCCTACGAGCAGTACTTC. Translated: CATSRGQGPYEQYF.

The V call is TRBV2, the J call TRBJ1-2; D perhaps matches TRBD1 (5 bases). This CDR3 region has 12 residues. Germline V gene data show CDR1 as SNHLY and CDR2 as FYNNEI. Trimming cost V 4 bases and J 6 bases, with 9 bases left between them. The CDR3: CASSAGDDGYTF. The CDR3 coding sequence is TGTGCCAGCAGTGCGGGGGATGATGGCTACACCTTC.

For this clonotype: A much larger clonotype is one base distant, so this may be a read error. The chain recombines TRBV10-3 with TRBJ2-5; weak D call: TRBD1 (5 bases). V lost 5 bases to trimming and J lost 3 bases, with 10 bases between them. CDR3 size: 13 residues. Germline lookup yields CDR1 ENHRY and CDR2 SYGVKD. This CDR3 reads CAISKGIEETQYF. CDR3 nucleotides: TGTGCCATCAGTAAGGGGATAGAAGAGACCCAGTACTTC.

This clonotype was seen a handful of times. This sequence joins TRBV7-2 and TRBJ2-5, with D unclear. V shed 5 bases and J shed 1 base, with 11 bases lying between them. CDR1 and CDR2 from the germline V gene are SGHTA and FQGNSA. The CDR3 runs to 14 residues. As DNA, the CDR3 is TGTGCCAGCAGCCTCCCGTATCGCCAAGAGACCCAGTACTTC. The encoded protein is CASSLPYRQETQYF.

This clonotype was seen a handful of times. J is TRBJ2-5 and V is TRBV5-1; 8 bases line up with TRBD2. CDR1 and CDR2 (germline): SGHRS, YFSETQ. CDR3 length: 14 amino acids. The V segment lost 7 bases and the J segment 2 bases; nucleotides outside the gene matches: 7. As DNA, the CDR3 is TGCGCCAGCCGGCGGGGGGACACTCAAGAGACCCAGTACTTC. Protein sequence: CASRRGDTQETQYF.

Regarding this clonotype: This may be a read error: a much more frequent sequence differs by one nucleotide. V and J are TRBV5-1 and TRBJ2-1; D is unclear. The germline V gene encodes CDR1 SGHRS and CDR2 YFSETQ. V lost 3 bases and J lost 1, with 14 bases in between. The CDR3 spans 16 residues. The CDR3 region is CASSSERSLSYNEQFF. The CDR3 DNA is TGCGCCAGCAGCTCGGAACGCAGCCTATCCTACAATGAGCAGTTCTTC.

This clonotype occurred many times. CDR3 in DNA: TGTGCCAGCAGCTCAACGGAAGGAGAAAAACTGTTTTTT. Translated, it gives CASSSTEGEKLFF. The V gene is TRBV5-5, the J gene TRBJ1-4; no reliable D call. There are 13 residues in the CDR3. Trimming removed 3 bases from V and 8 bases from J, with 11 bases in between. The V gene's germline CDR1 is SGHKS and CDR2 YYEKEE (reference sequence).

The CDR3 DNA reads as TGTGCCAGCAGCGTTTGGCAGAATCTTGAAGCTTTCTTT. Translation: CASSVWQNLEAFF. V and J are TRBV11-2 and TRBJ1-1; D is unresolved. The ends were cut back, 5 bases at V and 7 bases at J, with 14 bases in the middle. There are 13 residues in the CDR3. Germline-derived CDR1 and CDR2 are SGHAT and FQNNGV.

Many counts were recorded for this clonotype. V is TRBV20-1 and J is TRBJ2-7, with D perhaps matching TRBD1 (6 bases). Germline CDR1 and CDR2: DFQATT and SNEGSKA (reference sequence). This CDR3 comprises 15 residues. V was shortened by 5 bases and J by 3 bases, with 20 bases between the two germline ends. The CDR3 region has the DNA TGCAGTGCTCCGACACTCGGACAGTCGCGCTACGAGCAGTACTTC. It encodes CSAPTLGQSRYEQYF.

The chain is built from TRBV7-2 and TRBJ1-2; TRBD1 might be the D (5 bases). The CDR3 loop spans 16 amino acids. Trimming shortened V by 2 bases and J by 8 bases, and 21 bases separated the two germline ends. The germline CDR1 and CDR2 sequences are SGHTA and FQGNSA. The CDR3: CASSLPRDGGRVGYTF. The DNA for the CDR3 is TGTGCCAGCAGCTTACCCCGGGACGGGGGGAGAGTAGGCTACACCTTC.

The J gene is TRBJ1-1, the V gene TRBV7-2; D unresolved. The CDR3 is made up of 16 amino acids. Germline assignment: CDR1 SGHTA and CDR2 FQGNSA. V shed 1 base and J shed 0 bases, with 12 bases lying between them. CDR3 region: CASSLGLMAMNTEAFF. CDR3 nucleotide sequence: TGTGCCAGCAGCTTAGGACTCATGGCGATGAACACTGAAGCTTTCTTT. The whole variable domain, remainder taken from reference TRBV7-2 and TRBJ1-1, is GAGVSQSPSNKVTEKGKDVELRCDPISGHTALYWYRQSLGQGLEFLIYFQGNSAPDKSGLPSDRFSAERTGGSVSTLTIQRTQQEDSAVYLCASSLGLMAMNTEAFFGQGTRLTVV.

The chain employs TRBV6-1 and TRBJ1-6; D gene unclear. The CDR3 runs to 14 residues. Germline CDR1 MNHNS, CDR2 SASEGT. V was clipped by 7 bases and J by 7 bases, with 14 bases between them. The CDR3 region is CASMPDEGNSPLHF. The CDR3 DNA sequence: TGTGCCAGCATGCCGGACGAGGGAAATTCACCCCTCCACTTT.

This sequence joins TRBV5-5 and TRBJ2-1; 14 nucleotides agree with TRBD2. Germline loops: CDR1 SGHKS, CDR2 YYEKEE (reference sequence). The CDR3 extends over 16 amino acids. V lost 4 bases and J lost 8; bases outside the gene matches: 8. The CDR3 DNA follows: TGTGCCAGCAGCCTACCGGGACTAGCGGGAGATGATGAGCAGTTCTTC. It yields the protein CASSLPGLAGDDEQFF.

The V and J genes are TRBV5-1 and TRBJ1-4; D remains ambiguous. Trimming took off 5 bases at V and 7 bases at J, with 21 bases between the two ends. Per germline, CDR1 SGHRS and CDR2 YFSETQ. The length of the CDR3 is 16 residues. The CDR3: CASRPTSVRRGEKLFF. CDR3 bases: TGCGCCAGCAGGCCTACTTCGGTTCGACGGGGTGAAAAACTGTTTTTT.

Of note for this clonotype: A read error may produce the germline difference seen at one junction end. This chain links TRBV3-1 with TRBJ2-6, with a weak D call TRBD1 (5 bases). The length of the CDR3 is 14 residues. Germline CDR1 LGHDT, CDR2 YNNKEL (reference sequence). In DNA, the CDR3 is TGTGCCAGCAGCCATCGCTCTGGGGCCAACGTCCTGATTTTC. This gives the protein CASSHRSGANVLIF. Together with reference TRBV3-1 and TRBJ2-6, the CDR3 gives the full variable domain: DTAVSQTPKYLVTQMGNDKSIKCEQNLGHDTMYWYKQDSKKFLKIMFSYNNKELIINETVPNRFSPKSPDKAHLNLHINSLELGDSAVYFCASSHRSGANVLIFGAGSRLTVL.

This clonotype occurred a few times. The chain employs TRBV7-9 and TRBJ1-2, with 7 bases identical to TRBD1. With V trimmed by 4 bases and J by 6 bases, 8 bases remained unmatched. The CDR3 is 14 residues long. Germline CDR1 is SEHNR and CDR2 is FQNEAQ (reference sequence). The CDR3 DNA is TGTGCCAGCAGCTCCCGGGGACAGCTAGATGGCTACACCTTC. This encodes CASSSRGQLDGYTF. The full variable domain, its missing parts supplied by reference TRBV7-9 and TRBJ1-2, is DTGVSQNPRHKITKRGQNVTFRCDPISEHNRLYWYRQTLGQGPEFLTYFQNEAQLEKSRLLSDRFSAERPKGSFSTLEIQRTEQGDSAMYLCASSSRGQLDGYTFGSGTRLTVV.

The V and J genes are TRBV7-9 and TRBJ2-1, with D unresolved. The germline CDR1 and CDR2 sequences are SEHNR and FQNEAQ (reference sequence). With 1 base removed from V and 6 bases from J, the gap between germline ends came to 10 bases. CDR3 length equals 14 residues. The CDR3 reads CASSLEGDVNEQFF. The CDR3 nucleotides read TGTGCCAGCAGCTTAGAGGGTGATGTCAATGAGCAGTTCTTC.

The J gene is TRBJ2-1, the V gene TRBV7-9; TRBD2 agrees at 16 bases. V was pared by 0 bases and J by 10 bases, with 6 bases of the junction left unmatched. This CDR3 contains 17 residues. The germline V gene has CDR1 SEHNR and CDR2 FQNEAQ (reference sequence). The CDR3 DNA sequence: TGTGCCAGCAGCTTAGCAGCGGGACTAGCGGGGGGGCGAGAGCAGTTCTTC. Protein: CASSLAAGLAGGREQFF.

The CDR3 nucleotides read TGTGCCAGCAGCCCGCTGACTAGCGGGAGTGCCAAAGAGCAGTACTTC. It is translated as CASSPLTSGSAKEQYF. The V call is TRBV7-6, the J call TRBJ2-7, with 12 nucleotides matching TRBD2. V shed 5 bases and J 7 bases; nucleotides not matched to a gene: 12. The CDR3 runs 16 residues. From germline, CDR1 is SGHVS and CDR2 FNYEAQ.

J is TRBJ2-5 and V is TRBV12-3 or TRBV12-4; 8 bases agree with TRBD1. Trimming removed 4 bases from V and 5 bases from J; junction bases left unmatched: 9. The CDR3 loop spans 15 amino acids. The CDR3 DNA reads TGTGCCAGCAGTTCTCGGACAGGGAGAGCGGAGACCCAGTACTTC. It codes for CASSSRTGRAETQYF.

This clonotype was seen only a few times. The gene calls are TRBV5-5 and TRBJ1-2; D is unclear. Germline assignment: CDR1 SGHKS and CDR2 YYEKEE (reference sequence). V gave up 0 bases and J gave up 3 bases, with 9 bases separating them. The CDR3 spans 14 residues. This CDR3 is CASSLVREYYGYTF. Here the CDR3 DNA reads TGTGCCAGCAGCTTGGTGCGGGAGTACTATGGCTACACCTTC.

A few counts support this clonotype. The rearrangement links TRBV9 to TRBJ2-6; possible D gene TRBD2, 5 bases. The germline CDR1 and CDR2 sequences are SGDLS and YYNGEE. V was pared by 3 bases and J by 3 bases, with 16 bases between. The CDR3 totals 17 residues. Written as DNA, the CDR3 is TGTGCCAGCAGCGAGAGGGCTTTAGCTGGTGGGGCCAACGTCCTGACTTTC. Amino acid sequence: CASSERALAGGANVLTF.